This TCR beta chain was profiled in a study of blood T cell repertoires in COVID-19. Study at large: The United States, Italy and Spain supplied acute and convalescent COVID-19 samples. Nucleic acid was either cDNA or gDNA, and it came from T cells, B-cell-depleted T cells, or PBMCs.

In the original workflow: Estimates of nucleated cell counts were drawn from the amplification of reference gene primers. The repertoire was sequenced with immunoSEQ multiplex PCR; TCRdb's copy has only in-frame clones and lacks some. The DNA gave D and trimming, while V, J and clone size come from that table. The sample lists 250,000 or so clones; roughly 90% were seen once. This TCR came from a man in his sixties with acute or convalescent COVID-19. Sequenced input: peripheral blood.

The CDR3 reads CASSLSRLYNEQFF. CDR3 coding DNA: TGTGCCAGCAGTTTATCACGACTCTACAATGAGCAGTTCTTC. The genes are TRBV27 and TRBJ2-1; D is unclear. V lost 0 bases and J 3 bases, leaving 6 bases between the germline ends. The germline gives CDR1 MNHEY, CDR2 SMNVEV (reference sequence). The CDR3 is 14 residues long.